A selection of T cell receptor beta chains follows, all from one sample in a study of cytomegalovirus exposure and HLA in healthy donors. The data were produced by immunoSEQ multiplex PCR, yet TCRdb's version contains in-frame clones alone and is incomplete. The repertoire holds around 50,000 clones, with approximately 80% as singletons. The source material was PBMCs. These receptors came from a man aged 35 to 55 in good health and CMV-seronegative. CDR3s include the opening cysteine and the closing phenylalanine or tryptophan. The D gene is left open where the match is weak. Only some rows state a clone size, as once, few, many or a class for expanded clones.

d_call,j_call,cdr3_length,clone_size,v_call,cdr3_nt,cdr3_aa
NA,TRBJ2-1,15,NA,TRBV11-2,TGTGCCAGCCAACAACCGGGACACCCCTACAATGAGCAGTTCTTC,CASQQPGHPYNEQFF
TRBD1,TRBJ2-5,14,NA,TRBV5-5,TGTGCCAGCACGGGACAGGGTACCCAAGAGACCCAGTACTTC,CASTGQGTQETQYF
TRBD1,TRBJ2-5,11,NA,TRBV7-3,TGTGCCAGCGGGACAGGGGAGACCCAGTACTTC,CASGTGETQYF
NA,TRBJ1-6,12,NA,TRBV19,TGTGCCAGTAGTCTGTCGGGGGGACCCCTCCACTTT,CASSLSGGPLHF
TRBD1,TRBJ2-1,17,NA,TRBV7-9,TGTGCCAGCAAAAGACAAAAGGGGGACAGGGGGCCGGATGAGCAGTTCTTC,CASKRQKGDRGPDEQFF
NA,TRBJ1-1,16,NA,TRBV4-1,TGCGCCAGCAGCCAAGATGGTGGGGCAGCTAACACTGAAGCTTTCTTT,CASSQDGGAANTEAFF
TRBD1,TRBJ2-7,15,NA,TRBV9,TGTGCCAGCAGCGTAGGGCCAGGGGGCTCCTACGAGCAGTACTTC,CASSVGPGGSYEQYF
NA,TRBJ1-5,15,NA,TRBV19,TGTGCCAGTAGTAAGGGGGAAGGTTTCAATCAGCCCCAGCATTTT,CASSKGEGFNQPQHF
NA,TRBJ2-5,15,NA,TRBV2,TGTGCCAGCAGTCGAAGCAGGGGATTCCAAGAGACCCAGTACTTC,CASSRSRGFQETQYF
TRBD2,TRBJ2-3,14,NA,TRBV9,TGTGCCAGCAACGTAGCGGGGGGGGCAGATACGCAGTATTTT,CASNVAGGADTQYF
NA,TRBJ2-3,15,NA,TRBV5-6,TGTGCCAGCAGCTTGTTCGCTCTAGAGATGGATACGCAGTATTTT,CASSLFALEMDTQYF
TRBD1,TRBJ1-1,15,NA,TRBV28,TGTGCCAGCAGTCTACAGGGGGCCAAAAACACTGAAGCTTTCTTT,CASSLQGAKNTEAFF
NA,TRBJ2-1,16,NA,TRBV7-7,TGTGCCAGTAGCTCGACAACAGGGAGCTCCTACAATGAGCAGTTCTTC,CASSSTTGSSYNEQFF
TRBD2,TRBJ2-3,16,NA,TRBV7-6,TGTGCCAGCAGCTTAGCGGCTAGCGGGGGGGCAGATACGCAGTATTTT,CASSLAASGGADTQYF
NA,TRBJ1-6,14,NA,TRBV14,TGTGCCAGCAGCCAAGATCTCTCCAATTCACCCCTCCACTTT,CASSQDLSNSPLHF
TRBD2,TRBJ2-3,17,NA,TRBV7-2,TGTGCCAGCAGCTTTGGGACTAGCGGGGGGGGCACAGATACGCAGTATTTT,CASSFGTSGGGTDTQYF
TRBD1,TRBJ2-3,15,once,TRBV4-1,TGCGCCAGCAGCCGAGGGACAGGGGGCGCAGATACGCAGTATTTT,CASSRGTGGADTQYF
TRBD1,TRBJ1-4,15,NA,TRBV7-9,TGTGCCAGCAGCCCTACAGGGGGGAATAATGAAAAACTGTTTTTT,CASSPTGGNNEKLFF
NA,TRBJ1-6,15,NA,TRBV6-6,TGTGCCACACGAGGGTGGAAGGGTGGCGGGGAACCCCTCCACTTT,CATRGWKGGGEPLHF
NA,TRBJ1-6,14,NA,TRBV6-5,TGTGCCAGCAGTCGATCCCAGGGTGTTTCACCCCTCCACTTT,CASSRSQGVSPLHF
NA,TRBJ1-1,14,NA,TRBV11-3,TGTGCCAGCAGCTCCCTGCGGGGGAACACTGAAGCTTTCTTT,CASSSLRGNTEAFF
NA,TRBJ2-1,16,NA,TRBV5-1,TGCGCCAGCAGCTTGAGGCTAGACTTCTCCTACAATGAGCAGTTCTTC,CASSLRLDFSYNEQFF
NA,TRBJ2-3,14,NA,TRBV30,TGTGCCTGGAGTGTACGCCGGGTCACAGATACGCAGTATTTT,CAWSVRRVTDTQYF
NA,TRBJ1-1,12,NA,TRBV30,TGTGCCTGGAGTAACGTGGCAGCTGAAGCTTTCTTT,CAWSNVAAEAFF
TRBD2,TRBJ2-3,16,NA,TRBV10-3,TGTGCCATCAGCCCCCCGGTGCGGGGGGCCACAGATACGCAGTATTTT,CAISPPVRGATDTQYF
TRBD1,TRBJ1-4,18,NA,TRBV4-3,TGCGCCAGCAGCCAAGAACCGGGACAGGGGGCTTTAGGTGAAAAACTGTTTTTT,CASSQEPGQGALGEKLFF
NA,TRBJ2-5,15,few,TRBV27,TGTGCCAGCAGGATCTCAGGGGTAGTTCAAGAGACCCAGTACTTC,CASRISGVVQETQYF
NA,TRBJ2-6,18,NA,TRBV4-3,TGCGCCAGCAGCCAAGATGGAGGGGGCGCCTCTGGGGCCAACGTCCTGACTTTC,CASSQDGGGASGANVLTF
TRBD2,TRBJ2-3,19,once,TRBV10-3,TGTGCCATCAGTGAGGCCTCCGGACTAGCGGGGCGTGGGACAGATACGCAGTATTTT,CAISEASGLAGRGTDTQYF
NA,TRBJ1-6,17,few,TRBV15,TGTGCCACCAGCAGGCAGAGGGGGAGCTCCTATAATTCACCCCTCCACTTT,CATSRQRGSSYNSPLHF
NA,TRBJ2-7,14,few,TRBV4-1,TGCGCCAGCAGCCAAGCGTTCCCAAGGGGAGAGCAGTACTTC,CASSQAFPRGEQYF
NA,TRBJ1-6,15,NA,TRBV25-1,TGTGCCAGCAGTGGTCTGGGGGGAACGGTTTCACCCCTCCACTTT,CASSGLGGTVSPLHF
NA,TRBJ2-7,11,NA,TRBV11-2,TGTGCCAGCAGCTTATACTACGAGCAGTACTTC,CASSLYYEQYF
NA,TRBJ1-6,15,few,TRBV9,TGTGCCAGCAGCGTAGCTGGGGGGGGCGGTTCACCCCTCCACTTT,CASSVAGGGGSPLHF
TRBD1,TRBJ2-1,18,NA,TRBV5-1,TGCGCCAGCAGCGCAACCCCTCCGGGACAGGGGGCTTTAAATGAGCAGTTCTTC,CASSATPPGQGALNEQFF
TRBD1,TRBJ2-7,15,NA,TRBV2,TGTGCCAGCAGTGAGATTTTGGGACAGAACTACGAGCAGTACTTC,CASSEILGQNYEQYF
NA,TRBJ1-6,12,NA,TRBV30,TGTGCCTGGAGTGTCTCCGATTCACCCCTCCACTTT,CAWSVSDSPLHF
TRBD1,TRBJ1-4,16,NA,TRBV7-9,TGTGCCAGCAGCTTATCGGGACAGAACCCTAATGAAAAACTGTTTTTT,CASSLSGQNPNEKLFF